This TCR beta chain was documented in a study of T-cell reconstitution after alpha-beta-depleted transplantation in children. The CDR3 is made up of 15 amino acids. CDR1 and CDR2 (germline): SGHAT, FQNNGV. The V end was cut by 2 bases, the J end by 0 bases, with 11 bases between. Preparing the TCRbeta library involved the use of unique molecular identifiers. From the PCR reads, TCRdb called clonotypes with MiXCR, one entry per CDR3 protein. The data contain around 200,000 distinct CDR3 sequences, roughly 15% of them singletons. This clonotype has a handful of counts. The V and J genes are TRBV11-2 and TRBJ2-7, with D perhaps matching TRBD1 (7 bases). The sample here was PBMCs, mostly from graft donor cells, taken 360 days after TCRalphabeta/CD19-depleted stem cell transplant. The sequence came from a male patient under 10 years old who had a stem cell transplant for acute lymphoblastic leukemia, so the T cells may come from the graft donor. The CDR3 loop is CASSLSGGSSYEQYF. The CDR3 nucleotides are TGTGCCAGCAGCTTATCAGGGGGGAGCTCCTACGAGCAGTACTTC.